This T cell receptor beta chain comes out of a study of patients and donors after allogeneic stem cell transplantation. This CDR3 is built from 15 residues. V shed 3 bases and J shed 2 bases, with 8 bases lying between them. Germline V gene sequence: CDR1 SNHLY, CDR2 FYNNEI. Via MiXCR, TCRdb re-called the RT-PCR reads, giving one row per CDR3 protein. The data contain approximately 140,000 distinct CDR3 sequences, about two fifths of them seen just once; the ten biggest clones take up 50%. Sequenced input: blood, either unsorted or a sorted T cell fraction (not recorded which). This rearrangement joins TRBV2 to TRBJ1-6, with a weak D call TRBD1 (5 bases). The receptor comes from a human donor who was either an allogeneic HSCT recipient or a stem cell or donor lymphocyte infusion donor (not recorded which). It is not recorded whose cells these are; they may come from a transplant donor. The CDR3 region is CASSDPRAYNSPLHF. For the CDR3, the DNA is TGTGCCAGCAGTGATCCCAGGGCCTATAATTCACCCCTCCACTTT. Supplemented by reference TRBV2 and TRBJ1-6, the full variable domain reads EPEVTQTPSHQVTQMGQEVILRCVPISNHLYFYWYRQILGQKVEFLVSFYNNEISEKSEIFDDQFSVERPDGSNFTLKIRSTKLEDSAMYFCASSDPRAYNSPLHFGNGTRLTVT.